This TCR beta chain was profiled in a study of blood T cell repertoires in COVID-19. Germline loops: CDR1 LGHDT, CDR2 YNNKEL (reference sequence). V dropped 3 bases and J dropped 10; count of bases not matched to a gene: 11. This CDR3 contains 16 residues. The method was immunoSEQ multiplex PCR; TCRdb's version includes in-frame clones alone and lacks a portion of them. The data hold a few hundred thousand clones, with around 91% observed a single time. Sequencing used peripheral blood. The origin of this receptor is a woman aged 55-75 years with acute or convalescent COVID-19. The V call is TRBV3-1 (or the pseudogene TRBV3-2), the J call TRBJ2-1, with TRBD2 matching over 11 bases. CDR3 loop: CASSHIIAGGKWEQFF. The CDR3, as DNA: TGTGCCAGCAGCCACATCATAGCGGGGGGGAAGTGGGAGCAGTTCTTC.